This TCR beta chain was sequenced for a study of blood T cell repertoires in COVID-19. At the level of the study: Sources were T cells, B-cell-depleted T cells, or PBMCs; the material itself was cDNA or gDNA.

Data came from immunoSEQ multiplex PCR; TCRdb stores just in-frame clones and leaves some out. The table records tens of thousands of clones, 88% of them present only once. The CDR3 extends over 15 amino acids. Between the trimmed V and J ends, which lost 0 bases and 4 bases, there was a span of 8 bases. Germline loops: CDR1 SGHDT, CDR2 YYEEEE. The sequenced sample consisted of peripheral blood. V is TRBV5-6 and J is TRBJ1-6, with a tentative D call TRBD1 (5 bases). This receptor was taken from a human donor with active COVID-19. The donor label of this sample is uncertain. The DNA for the CDR3 is TGTGCCAGCAGCTTGGCAGGGATTTATAATTCACCCCTCCACTTT. Protein: CASSLAGIYNSPLHF.